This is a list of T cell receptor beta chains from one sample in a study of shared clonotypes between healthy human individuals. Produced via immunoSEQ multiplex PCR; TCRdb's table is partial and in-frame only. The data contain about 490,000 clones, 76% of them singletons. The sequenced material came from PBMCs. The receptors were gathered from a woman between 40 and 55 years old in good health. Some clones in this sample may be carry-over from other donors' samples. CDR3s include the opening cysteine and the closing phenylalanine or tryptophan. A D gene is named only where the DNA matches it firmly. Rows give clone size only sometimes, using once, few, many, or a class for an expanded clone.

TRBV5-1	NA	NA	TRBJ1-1	TGCGCCAGCAGCTTTATTCCCGGCTCGGGCACTGAAGCTTTCTTT	CASSFIPGSGTEAFF
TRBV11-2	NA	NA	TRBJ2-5	TGTGCCAGCAGCCCGCGACAGGAAGAGACCCAGTACTTC	CASSPRQEETQYF
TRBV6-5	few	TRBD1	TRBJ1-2	TGTGCCAGTAGATGGACAGGAGAAAACTATGGCTACACCTTC	CASRWTGENYGYTF
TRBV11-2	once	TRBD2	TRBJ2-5	TGTGCCAGCAGCCAAGCCCCTAGCGGGAGAGGGCGGGAGACCCAGTACTTC	CASSQAPSGRGRETQYF
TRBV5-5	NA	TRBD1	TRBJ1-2	TGTGCCAGCAGCTTTTTGGACAGGGATCTAGAGGGCTACACCTTC	CASSFLDRDLEGYTF
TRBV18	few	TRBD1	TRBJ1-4	TGTGCCAGCTCACCGGGGACAGGGGGAACAACTAATGAAAAACTGTTTTTT	CASSPGTGGTTNEKLFF
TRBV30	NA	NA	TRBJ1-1	TGTGCCTGGAGTGGACAACAGGGAACTGAAGCTTTCTTT	CAWSGQQGTEAFF
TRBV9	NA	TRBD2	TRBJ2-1	TGTGCCAGCAGCGTAGTCGGGAGGGGTTCAAATGAGCAGTTCTTC	CASSVVGRGSNEQFF
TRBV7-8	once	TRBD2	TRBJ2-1	TGTGCCAGCAGCCTAACGGGACTAGCTGGCAATGAGCAGTTCTTC	CASSLTGLAGNEQFF
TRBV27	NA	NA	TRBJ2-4	TGTGCCAGCAGTTCCCCCCCTCATATAGGGCTAGCCAAAAACATTCAGTACTTC	CASSSPPHIGLAKNIQYF